The next 27 T cell receptor beta chains were all read from a single sample in a study of identical twins. Using its own MiXCR run on the 5' RACE reads, TCRdb lists one record per CDR3 protein. The sample lists about 470,000 distinct CDR3 sequences, 20% to 25% occurring once. This sample was shared with a second study, whose subject was T cells expressing NK-cell markers.

Material for sequencing was CD4+ T cells sorted from blood. The receptors stem from a woman aged 18-35 years in good health.

The genes are TRBV7-2 and TRBJ2-5; D might be TRBD2 (7 bases). Per germline, CDR1 SGHTA and CDR2 FQGNSA. This CDR3 is built from 15 residues. The ends were cut back, 5 bases at V and 1 base at J, with 14 bases in the middle. CDR3 sequence reads: CASSLSGGSQETQYF. CDR3 in DNA: TGTGCCAGCAGCCTTTCGGGGGGCTCCCAAGAGACCCAGTACTTC.

V usage is TRBV3-1 and J usage is TRBJ2-5, with 8 bases aligning to TRBD2. Losses at the gene ends were 4 bases for V and 5 bases for J; bases not matched to a gene: 6. The germline V gene has CDR1 LGHDT and CDR2 YNNKEL (reference sequence). The CDR3 is 14 residues long. CDR3 region: CASSRGLAPETQYF. As DNA, the CDR3 is TGTGCCAGCAGCCGCGGACTAGCACCGGAGACCCAGTACTTC.

The chain uses TRBV29-1 and TRBJ2-3; 7 positions match TRBD2. Germline V CDR1 and CDR2: SQVTM, ANQGSEA. CDR3 length: 16 amino acids. J lost 0 bases, V lost 1 base, and 7 bases had no gene match. The CDR3 spells CSVEARLASSTDTQYF. CDR3 DNA: TGCAGCGTTGAAGCCCGACTAGCCTCTAGCACAGATACGCAGTATTTT.

The chain uses TRBV5-5 and TRBJ2-4, with D possibly TRBD2 on 5 matching bases. The germline CDR1 and CDR2 sequences are SGHKS and YYEKEE (reference sequence). The CDR3 runs to 17 residues. V lost 1 base and J lost 0, with 14 bases in between. In nucleotides, the CDR3 is TGTGCCAGCAGCTTGAGGAGGCAAAGTTTAGCCAAAAACATTCAGTACTTC. Its translation: CASSLRRQSLAKNIQYF. Supplemented by reference TRBV5-5 and TRBJ2-4, the full variable domain reads DAGVTQSPTHLIKTRGQQVTLRCSPISGHKSVSWYQQVLGQGPQFIFQYYEKEERGRGNFPDRFSARQFPNYSSELNVNALLLGDSALYLCASSLRRQSLAKNIQYFGAGTRLSVL.

The table lists this clonotype with a few counts. J is TRBJ1-4 and V is TRBV12-3 or TRBV12-4; D ambiguous. The V end lost 10 bases, the J end lost 7 bases, and 10 bases lay between the germline ends. The CDR3 has 11 residues. CDR3: CATKAGEKLFF. CDR3 nucleotides: TGTGCCACAAAGGCAGGTGAAAAACTGTTTTTT.

The chain joins TRBV20-1 to TRBJ1-6; no clear D gene. The V end was cut by 6 bases, the J end by 4 bases, with 13 bases between. Looked up from germline, CDR1 is DFQATT and CDR2 is SNEGSKA (reference sequence). The CDR3 length is 14 residues. The CDR3 loop reads CSAPSRAYNSPLHF. The CDR3 bases are TGCAGTGCGCCCTCACGGGCATATAATTCACCCCTCCACTTT.

This clonotype was seen a few times. This chain uses TRBV18 with TRBJ2-3; 7 nucleotides align to TRBD2. CDR3 length equals 16 residues. The V gene's germline CDR1 is KGHSH and CDR2 LQKENI. V was clipped by 0 bases and J by 1 base; unmatched bases: 4. CDR3 DNA sequence: TGTGCCAGCTCACCACCCCCTGCGGGGGGCACAGATACGCAGTATTTT. Its translation: CASSPPPAGGTDTQYF.

The table lists this clonotype with a few counts. The chain couples TRBV29-1 to TRBJ2-7; 7 positions agree with TRBD1. The CDR3 is made up of 13 amino acids. From germline, CDR1 is SQVTM and CDR2 ANQGSEA. The V and J ends lost 6 bases and 7 bases, in that order; junction bases with no gene match: 12. Written as DNA, the CDR3 is TGCAGCGTCAGGGGGTCAATGATGGGTGAGCAGTACTTC. Amino acids: CSVRGSMMGEQYF.

This clonotype was counted at least ten times. The chain has TRBV5-1 and TRBJ1-2; D possibly corresponds to TRBD1 (6 bases). The CDR3 extends over 14 amino acids. V shed 4 bases and J shed 4 bases, with 14 bases lying between them. Germline lookup yields CDR1 SGHRS and CDR2 YFSETQ. The CDR3 region has the DNA TGCGCCAGCAGCAGGCTGGACAGCTCCTATGGCTACACCTTC. It codes for CASSRLDSSYGYTF.

This clonotype was seen more than once but under ten times. J is TRBJ2-7 and V is TRBV6-2 or TRBV6-3; possibly TRBD1 for D (5 bases). The CDR3 has 12 amino acids. Germline-derived CDR1 and CDR2 are MNHEY and SVGEGT. With 5 bases removed from V and 4 bases from J, the gap between germline ends came to 9 bases. CDR3 coding DNA: TGTGCCAGCAGTACCAGGGTTTACGAGCAGTACTTC. Protein sequence: CASSTRVYEQYF.

In this sample, this clonotype turned up many times. The J gene is TRBJ2-1, the V gene TRBV6-6; no firm D call. Germline lookup yields CDR1 MNHNY and CDR2 SVGAGI (reference sequence). The CDR3 covers 11 residues. Trimming cost V 3 bases and J 10 bases, with 7 bases left between them. DNA of the CDR3: TGTGCCAGCAGTTATCGGCTGGAGCAGTTCTTC. Translation gives CASSYRLEQFF.

CDR3 residues: CATSRDPGEKLFF. CDR3 nucleotide sequence: TGTGCCACCAGCAGAGATCCTGGTGAAAAACTGTTTTTT. The chain recombines TRBV15 with TRBJ1-4; the D is unclear. Germline CDR1 LNHNV, CDR2 YYDKDF (reference sequence). This CDR3 has 13 residues. V was clipped by 0 bases and J by 7 bases, with 6 bases between them.

This chain uses TRBV29-1 with TRBJ2-5, with D hard to call. Germline-derived CDR1 and CDR2 are SQVTM and ANQGSEA. V gave up 1 base and J gave up 5 bases, with 11 bases separating them. This CDR3 is built from 13 residues. In nucleotides, the CDR3 is TGCAGCGTTGAAGCTCAAAAACGGGAGACCCAGTACTTC. It yields the protein CSVEAQKRETQYF.

About this clonotype itself: A much larger clone differs by one base, so this may be a read error. No conserved phenylalanine or tryptophan is present at the end of the CDR3, so a read error is the likely explanation. The chain combines TRBV20-1 with TRBJ1-1; D is unclear. The CDR3 runs 12 residues. The germline gives CDR1 DFQATT, CDR2 SNEGSKA (reference sequence). The CDR3 DNA sequence: TGCACCCGGAGGGCCTGGGGCACTGAAGCTTTCTCT. It encodes CTRRAWGTEAFS.

This clonotype was recorded at least ten times. V is TRBV6-1 and J is TRBJ1-1, with D maybe TRBD1 (6 bases). V shed 4 bases and J shed 3 bases, with 18 bases lying between them. Germline values: CDR1 MNHNS, CDR2 SASEGT. The CDR3 length is 16 residues. Here the CDR3 DNA reads TGTGCCAGCAGTGGGGGGGGACATGGAGGGGACACTGAAGCTTTCTTT. Protein: CASSGGGHGGDTEAFF.

The chain recombines TRBV20-1 with TRBJ2-3; TRBD2 agrees at 7 bases. From germline, CDR1 is DFQATT and CDR2 SNEGSKA (reference sequence). CDR3 length: 14 residues. V was pared by 3 bases and J by 3 bases, with 6 bases of the junction left unmatched. This CDR3 is CSARRGRTTDTQYF. The CDR3 nucleotides read TGCAGTGCTAGGCGGGGGAGAACAACAGATACGCAGTATTTT.

J is TRBJ2-7 and V is TRBV5-1, with TRBD1 identical over 8 bases. Germline-derived CDR1 and CDR2 are SGHRS and YFSETQ. The V gene end was trimmed by 1 base and the J gene end by 6 bases; junction bases not matched to a gene: 6. The CDR3 extends over 14 amino acids. CDR3 region: CASSLQGAHSEQYF. The CDR3 DNA reads as TGCGCCAGCAGCTTGCAGGGGGCGCACTCCGAGCAGTACTTC.

This chain links TRBV27 with TRBJ2-5, with D perhaps TRBD1 (6 bases). Germline V CDR1 and CDR2: MNHEY, SMNVEV (reference sequence). This CDR3 is 14 amino acids long. V was trimmed by 3 bases and J by 5 bases, leaving 13 bases between them. CDR3 in DNA: TGTGCCAGCAGTTTTATGGGGGCGGGCGAGACCCAGTACTTC. Amino acid sequence: CASSFMGAGETQYF.

V and J are TRBV10-3 and TRBJ2-3; tentatively, D is TRBD1 or TRBD2 (6 bases each). The CDR3 is 13 amino acids. V was trimmed by 9 bases and J by 2 bases, leaving 12 bases between them. The germline V gene has CDR1 ENHRY and CDR2 SYGVKD. CDR3: CAMTGGFTDTQYF. The CDR3 coding sequence is TGTGCCATGACCGGGGGCTTCACAGATACGCAGTATTTT.

This chain joins TRBV6-2 or TRBV6-3 and TRBJ1-1, with 7 bases lining up with TRBD1. The germline gives CDR1 MNHEY, CDR2 SVGEGT. V lost 7 bases and J lost 4; bases outside the gene matches: 6. CDR3 size: 13 residues. The CDR3 bases are TGTGCCAGCAAAGACAGGGAAATCACTGAAGCTTTCTTT. Amino acid sequence: CASKDREITEAFF.

This clonotype was counted a few times. Here the CDR3 DNA reads TGTGCCAGCAGTTACTCGAAAATCAGAATCTATGGCTACACCTTC. It specifies CASSYSKIRIYGYTF. This sequence joins TRBV6-5 and TRBJ1-2; D gene ambiguous. Germline-derived CDR1 and CDR2 are MNHEY and SVGAGI. This CDR3 has 15 residues. The V gene lost 0 bases and the J gene lost 4 bases, with 12 bases spanning the gap.

This clonotype turned up a few times. The chain recombines TRBV27 with TRBJ2-3; no reliable D call. Per the germline V gene, CDR1 is MNHEY and CDR2 is SMNVEV (reference sequence). V lost 4 bases to trimming and J lost 2 bases, with 10 bases between them. The CDR3 has 14 residues. In DNA, the CDR3 is TGTGCCAGCAGTTCCCATCGGGTCACAGATACGCAGTATTTT. Residues: CASSSHRVTDTQYF.

The CDR3 here is CASSHRGEKLFF. CDR3 bases: TGTGCCAGCAGCCACCGCGGGGAAAAACTGTTTTTT. The chain employs TRBV3-1 and TRBJ1-4, with D unresolved. Germline assignment: CDR1 LGHDT and CDR2 YNNKEL (reference sequence). Trimming removed 3 bases at V and 8 bases at J, with 7 bases between. The CDR3 runs 12 residues.

V is TRBV6-1 and J is TRBJ2-1; 11 bases match TRBD2. The CDR3 length is 15 residues. With V trimmed by 8 bases and J by 7 bases, 10 bases remained unmatched. Per the germline V gene, CDR1 is MNHNS and CDR2 is SASEGT. CDR3 sequence: CASRAGSGRANEQFF. DNA of the CDR3: TGTGCCAGCCGAGCGGGTAGCGGGAGGGCGAATGAGCAGTTCTTC.

The chain combines TRBV11-2 with TRBJ2-7; no reliable D call. Germline lookup yields CDR1 SGHAT and CDR2 FQNNGV. V lost 0 bases, J lost 3 bases, and 9 bases lay in between. This CDR3 spans 14 amino acids. The CDR3 loop reads CASSLDRADYEQYF. The CDR3 coding sequence is TGTGCCAGCAGCTTAGATCGGGCAGACTACGAGCAGTACTTC. The full variable domain, rest sourced from reference TRBV11-2 and TRBJ2-7, is EAGVAQSPRYKIIEKRQSVAFWCNPISGHATLYWYQQILGQGPKLLIQFQNNGVVDDSQLPKDRFSAERLKGVDSTLKIQPAKLEDSAVYLCASSLDRADYEQYFGPGTRLTVT.

The V gene is TRBV5-1, the J gene TRBJ2-6; 11 nucleotides line up with TRBD2. Germline V gene lookup returns CDR1 SGHRS and CDR2 YFSETQ. V lost 0 bases to trimming and J lost 2 bases; unmatched junction nucleotides: 10. The CDR3 is 20 residues long. DNA of the CDR3: TGCGCCAGCAGCTTGGCCGTTAGCGGGGGGGCGAGAGCTGGGGCCAACGTCCTGACTTTC. Encoded protein: CASSLAVSGGARAGANVLTF.

J is TRBJ1-1 and V is TRBV5-1; tentative D call: TRBD1 (5 bases). Germline V gene data show CDR1 as SGHRS and CDR2 as YFSETQ. Deletions cut 5 bases from V and 1 base from J, with 9 bases between. The CDR3 runs to 13 residues. CDR3 in DNA: TGCGCCAGCAGGATACAGGAGAACACTGAAGCTTTCTTT. Amino acids: CASRIQENTEAFF. Full variable domain (remainder filled in from reference TRBV5-1 and TRBJ1-1): KAGVTQTPRYLIKTRGQQVTLSCSPISGHRSVSWYQQTPGQGLQFLFEYFSETQRNKGNFPGRFSGRQFSNSRSEMNVSTLELGDSALYLCASRIQENTEAFFGQGTRLTVV.